Shown below are 3 T cell receptor beta chains from a single sample sequenced in a study of shared clonotypes between healthy human individuals. Libraries were prepared by immunoSEQ multiplex PCR; TCRdb keeps only in-frame clonotypes and omits some of them. The repertoire has about half a million clones, around four fifths of them found once; the top ten carry about 11%. Sequences were obtained from PBMCs. These receptors were taken from a woman between 40 and 55 years old in good health. Some clones in this sample may be carry-over from other donors' samples.

This clone has only a few counts. The V and J genes are TRBV2 and TRBJ1-2; no reliable D call. Germline V gene lookup returns CDR1 SNHLY and CDR2 FYNNEI. The CDR3 loop spans 13 amino acids. Trimming took 7 bases from V and 3 from J, leaving 12 bases between them. CDR3 in amino acids: CASTQRGDYGYTF. CDR3 DNA sequence: TGTGCCAGCACCCAGCGGGGTGACTATGGCTACACCTTC. Full variable domain (missing parts from reference TRBV2 and TRBJ1-2): EPEVTQTPSHQVTQMGQEVILRCVPISNHLYFYWYRQILGQKVEFLVSFYNNEISEKSEIFDDQFSVERPDGSNFTLKIRSTKLEDSAMYFCASTQRGDYGYTFGSGTRLTVV.

This clone was found a few times. This chain links TRBV7-6 with TRBJ2-7; TRBD1 matches 8 bases. In germline, CDR1 is SGHVS, CDR2 FNYEAQ. Trimming removed 6 bases from V and 6 bases from J; junction bases left unmatched: 7. The CDR3 runs 13 residues. CDR3 in amino acids: CASRAGTGGEQYF. CDR3 coding DNA: TGTGCCAGCAGGGCTGGGACAGGAGGCGAGCAGTACTTC.

Note on this clone: Possible read error: a much larger clone is one base away. The chain uses TRBV5-1 and TRBJ2-3; the match to TRBD2 covers 10 bases. The ends lost 0 bases at V and 2 bases at J; junction bases unmatched: 3. The CDR3 length is 16 residues. CDR1 is SGHRS, CDR2 YFSETQ, per germline. The CDR3 here is CASSLGLAGDTDTQYF. In DNA form, the CDR3 reads TGCGCCAGCAGCTTGGGGCTAGCGGGAGACACAGATACGCAGTATTTT.